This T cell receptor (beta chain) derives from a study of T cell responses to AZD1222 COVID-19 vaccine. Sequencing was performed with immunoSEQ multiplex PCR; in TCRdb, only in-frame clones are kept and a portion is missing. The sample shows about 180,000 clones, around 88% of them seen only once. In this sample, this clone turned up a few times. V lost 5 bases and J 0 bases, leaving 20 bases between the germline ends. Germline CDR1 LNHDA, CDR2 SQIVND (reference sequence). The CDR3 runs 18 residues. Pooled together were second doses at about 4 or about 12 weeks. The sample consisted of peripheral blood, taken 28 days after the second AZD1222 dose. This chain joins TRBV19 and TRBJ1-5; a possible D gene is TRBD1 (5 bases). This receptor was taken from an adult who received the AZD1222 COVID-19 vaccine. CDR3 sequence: CASSPKAGAIASNQPQHF. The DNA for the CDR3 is TGTGCCAGTAGTCCCAAAGCCGGGGCCATCGCTAGCAATCAGCCCCAGCATTTT.